This is a list of T cell receptor beta chains from one sample in a study of T cell changes during pregnancy in multiple sclerosis. Sequencing was performed with immunoSEQ multiplex PCR; in TCRdb, only in-frame clones are kept and a portion is missing. The sample consists of fewer than 65,000 clones, roughly nine tenths of them appearing once. The material was peripheral blood, obtained in the first trimester of pregnancy. Every receptor here comes from a female donor in good health, enrolled as a control in a pregnancy study. The CDR3 runs from the conserved cysteine through the conserved F or W. D genes are given only for firm matches. Clone size is stated in some rows and not others, as once, few, many or a class when expanded.

D gene | J gene | clone size | V gene | CDR3 protein | CDR3 DNA
TRBD1 | TRBJ2-7 | NA | TRBV27 | CASSWDRGRDEQYF | TGTGCCAGCAGCTGGGACAGGGGGCGCGACGAGCAGTACTTC
TRBD1 | TRBJ2-7 | NA | TRBV7-2 | CASSSNRGPTYEQYF | TGTGCCAGCAGCTCAAACAGGGGCCCAACCTACGAGCAGTACTTC
TRBD1 | TRBJ1-2 | NA | TRBV7-2 | CASSFGTVNADGYTF | TGTGCCAGCAGCTTCGGGACAGTTAACGCGGATGGCTACACCTTC
NA | TRBJ1-1 | NA | TRBV5-6 | CASSRRGWVTEAFF | TGTGCCAGCAGCCGAAGGGGGTGGGTCACTGAAGCTTTCTTT
NA | TRBJ1-1 | NA | TRBV19 | CASSTLGEAFF | TGTGCCAGTAGTACACTAGGCGAAGCTTTCTTT
TRBD1 | TRBJ1-4 | NA | TRBV19 | CASSISGTGDGLGEKLFF | TGTGCCAGTAGTATCAGTGGGACAGGGGACGGACTGGGTGAAAAACTGTTTTTT
TRBD1 | TRBJ1-2 | NA | TRBV19 | CASMIDRAGTYGYTF | TGTGCCAGTATGATCGACAGGGCGGGTACCTATGGCTACACCTTC
TRBD1 | TRBJ1-2 | NA | TRBV5-8 | CASSLSGGQGIWTYGYTF | TGTGCCAGCAGCTTGTCAGGGGGACAGGGGATCTGGACCTATGGCTACACCTTC
TRBD1 | TRBJ1-5 | NA | TRBV18 | CASSPGTVGQPQHF | TGTGCCAGCTCACCCGGGACAGTGGGTCAGCCCCAGCATTTT
NA | TRBJ2-7 | NA | TRBV4-1 | CASSQDSIGGRQYF | TGCGCCAGCAGCCAAGACTCCATAGGAGGGCGGCAGTACTTC
TRBD2 | TRBJ2-1 | NA | TRBV4-3 | CASSRALSGRGYNEQFF | TGCGCCAGCAGCCGAGCCCTGAGCGGGAGGGGTTACAATGAGCAGTTCTTC
NA | TRBJ1-1 | NA | TRBV11-2 | CASSRGYTEAFF | TGTGCCAGCAGCCGGGGGTACACTGAAGCTTTCTTT
NA | TRBJ2-5 | once | TRBV28 | CASSSGWETQYF | TGTGCCAGCAGTTCAGGGTGGGAGACCCAGTACTTC
TRBD2 | TRBJ2-7 | NA | TRBV2 | CASSSGSSGRVEQYF | TGTGCCAGCTCCAGCGGTAGTAGCGGGAGAGTCGAGCAGTACTTC
NA | TRBJ1-1 | NA | TRBV25-1 | CASRSTRAEAFF | TGTGCCAGCAGATCGACTCGTGCTGAAGCTTTCTTT
TRBD1 | TRBJ1-6 | NA | TRBV7-2 | CASNAQGDSPLHF | TGTGCCAGCAACGCCCAGGGGGATTCACCCCTCCACTTT
NA | TRBJ2-7 | NA | TRBV27 | CASKGVEQYF | TGTGCCAGCAAGGGAGTTGAGCAGTACTTC
NA | TRBJ1-1 | NA | TRBV11-3 | CASSWSLGGGTEAFF | TGTGCCAGCAGCTGGAGCCTTGGGGGGGGCACTGAAGCTTTCTTT
NA | TRBJ2-1 | NA | TRBV5-6 | CASSPEGGPGNEQFF | TGTGCCAGCAGCCCCGAGGGGGGGCCGGGTAATGAGCAGTTCTTC
TRBD1 | TRBJ1-3 | NA | TRBV5-4 | CASRGQGGNTIYF | TGTGCCAGCAGGGGACAGGGTGGAAACACCATATATTTT
TRBD2 | TRBJ2-7 | NA | TRBV10-2 | CASGTSGSVYEQYF | TGCGCCAGCGGGACTAGCGGGAGTGTGTACGAGCAGTACTTC
NA | TRBJ2-4 | NA | TRBV7-2 | CASSAQQGGAIQYF | TGTGCCAGCAGCGCCCAACAGGGAGGGGCCATTCAGTACTTC
TRBD1 | TRBJ2-7 | NA | TRBV7-8 | CASSPGTVLGYEQYF | TGTGCCAGCAGCCCCGGGACAGTTCTAGGGTACGAGCAGTACTTC
NA | TRBJ1-2 | NA | TRBV7-9 | CASSLGRTNYGYTF | TGTGCCAGCAGCTTAGGCAGGACTAACTATGGCTACACCTTC